The clone carrying this T cell receptor (beta chain) occurred many times. The antigen remains undetermined. A roughly 9.3 ml volume of fresh peripheral blood provided the PBMCs. TCR beta CDR3 regions were amplified from RNA transcripts. Carried out on the TCR CDR3, a first-round RT-PCR used the HTBI primer set. TCRdb fed the multiplex PCR reads into MiXCR, producing one record per CDR3 protein. The table has more than 500,000 distinct CDR3 sequences, around 15% seen once; the top ten hold approximately 15%. The sample originates from a study of T cells in Graves' hyperthyroidism and ophthalmopathy. Study context: The initial diagnosis was the point when peripheral blood was collected, ahead of any treatment. Findings and caveats of the study: In the blood, most expanded thyroid clonotypes above 0.001 appeared as well. Through a model of 13 V-J features, ophthalmopathy was separated from stable hyperthyroidism.

The specimen was blood. The source is a woman aged 40-49 years with Graves' hyperthyroidism.

The CDR3 loop is CASSLRSSGTGNTEAFF. The CDR3 DNA reads as TGCGCCAGCAGCTTGCGATCGTCCGGGACAGGGAACACTGAAGCTTTCTTT. The rearrangement joins TRBV5-1 to TRBJ1-1, with TRBD1 identical over 8 bases. The V gene end was trimmed by 1 base and the J gene end by 1 base; junction bases not matched to a gene: 9. Germline CDR1 reads SGHRS; CDR2 reads YFSETQ. There are 17 residues in the CDR3.